Below are 12 T cell receptor beta chains sequenced from a single sample in a study of CD8+CD57+ T cells in acquired aplastic anemia. TCR beta VDJ combinations and CDR3 sequences were profiled from genomic DNA. TCRdb recomputed calls from the reads with MiXCR, one row per CDR3 protein. The table includes more than 200,000 distinct CDR3 sequences, 40% to 60% detected once. Whoever was chosen for sequencing had shown CD8+CD57+ cell expansion by flow cytometry. Sequenced input: sorted CD4+, CD8+, or CD8+CD57+ T cells (not recorded which) from PBMCs. All receptors come from a human donor with aplastic anemia.

This clonotype was counted ten times or more. CDR3 protein: CASSIPGTGNEKLFF. CDR3 nucleotides: TGTGCCAGTAGTATACCAGGGACGGGGAATGAAAAACTGTTTTTT. The chain carries TRBV19 and TRBJ1-4; tentatively, D is TRBD1 (5 bases). The CDR3 sequence is 15 residues long. In germline, CDR1 is LNHDA, CDR2 SQIVND (reference sequence). V lost 2 bases and J lost 5, with 12 bases in between.

This clonotype was detected only once. The genes are TRBV9 and TRBJ1-5, with D possibly TRBD1 on 6 matching bases. Germline V gene sequence: CDR1 SGDLS, CDR2 YYNGEE. V gave up 0 bases and J gave up 4 bases, with 14 bases separating them. The CDR3 length is 16 residues. CDR3 residues: CASSVGNGGRNQPQHF. The CDR3 DNA reads TGTGCCAGCAGCGTAGGAAATGGGGGGCGGAATCAGCCCCAGCATTTT. The complete variable domain, with remaining parts taken from reference TRBV9 and TRBJ1-5, reads DSGVTQTPKHLITATGQRVTLRCSPRSGDLSVYWYQQSLDQGLQFLIQYYNGEERAKGNILERFSAQQFPDLHSELNLSSLELGDSALYFCASSVGNGGRNQPQHFGDGTRLSIL.

The table lists this clonotype with a few counts. The J gene is TRBJ1-3, the V gene TRBV6-1; the match to TRBD1 covers 9 bases. The J segment lost 0 bases and the V segment lost 2 bases, leaving 5 bases of the junction unmatched. This CDR3 has 17 residues. Germline CDR1 MNHNS, CDR2 SASEGT. CDR3 sequence (DNA): TGTGCCAGCAGTGAATATGGGACAGGGACCTCTGGAAACACCATATATTTT. This sequence encodes CASSEYGTGTSGNTIYF.

This clonotype was recorded many times. V and J are TRBV28 and TRBJ1-6; 7 bases agree with TRBD1. V gave up 6 bases and J gave up 4 bases; unmatched junction bases: 3. This CDR3 contains 14 residues. Germline CDR1 is MDHEN and CDR2 is SYDVKM. The CDR3 sequence: CASSGTAYNSPLHF. The CDR3 region has the DNA TGTGCCAGCAGCGGGACAGCGTATAATTCACCCCTCCACTTT.

The table lists this clonotype with a few counts. CDR3 in DNA: TGTGCCAGTAGTATCTGGGGCTATGGCTACACCTTC. This encodes CASSIWGYGYTF. The chain is built from TRBV19 and TRBJ1-2; D gene ambiguous. The CDR3 length is 12 residues. V was cut by 3 bases and J by 4 bases, with 6 bases left in between. The germline gives CDR1 LNHDA, CDR2 SQIVND (reference sequence).

The chain employs TRBV7-2 and TRBJ1-5; D perhaps matches TRBD1 (5 bases). V was pared by 5 bases and J by 4 bases, with 12 bases between. CDR3 size: 14 residues. Per germline, CDR1 SGHTA and CDR2 FQGNSA. CDR3 amino acids: CASSPEQGNQPQHF. The CDR3 nucleotides read TGTGCCAGCAGCCCCGAGCAGGGTAATCAGCCCCAGCATTTT. Supplemented by reference TRBV7-2 and TRBJ1-5, the full variable domain reads GAGVSQSPSNKVTEKGKDVELRCDPISGHTALYWYRQSLGQGLEFLIYFQGNSAPDKSGLPSDRFSAERTGGSVSTLTIQRTQQEDSAVYLCASSPEQGNQPQHFGDGTRLSIL.

This clonotype was detected many times. The V and J genes are TRBV6-5 and TRBJ2-7, with D possibly called TRBD1 or TRBD2 (5 bases each). This CDR3 spans 14 amino acids. V was pared by 0 bases and J by 3 bases, with 9 bases between. The germline V gene encodes CDR1 MNHEY and CDR2 SVGAGI. The CDR3 here is CASSYSGGIYEQYF. The CDR3 region has the DNA TGTGCCAGCAGTTACTCTGGGGGTATCTACGAGCAGTACTTC.

The V and J genes are TRBV10-1 and TRBJ2-7; TRBD2 agrees at 14 bases. J gave up 9 bases and V 5 bases, and 3 bases lay outside the gene matches. Germline assignment: CDR1 WNHNN and CDR2 SYGVQD (reference sequence). The CDR3 is 13 residues long. CDR3 DNA sequence: TGCGCCAGCAGTTCCGGGACTAGCGGGAGGCAGTACTTC. Translation gives CASSSGTSGRQYF.

This clonotype was seen more than once but under ten times. J is TRBJ1-3 and V is TRBV19; TRBD1 might be the D (5 bases). The CDR3 loop spans 13 amino acids. CDR1 and CDR2 from the germline V gene are LNHDA and SQIVND (reference sequence). V was trimmed by 7 bases and J by 5 bases, leaving 12 bases between them. The CDR3 sequence: CASTDTGRNTIYF. CDR3 sequence (DNA): TGTGCCAGTACGGACACCGGTCGAAACACCATATATTTT. Supplemented by reference TRBV19 and TRBJ1-3, the full variable domain reads DGGITQSPKYLFRKEGQNVTLSCEQNLNHDAMYWYRQDPGQGLRLIYYSQIVNDFQKGDIAEGYSVSREKKESFPLTVTSAQKNPTAFYLCASTDTGRNTIYFGEGSWLTVV.

The V call is TRBV19, the J call TRBJ1-2; no reliable D call. The CDR3 has 15 amino acids. The V end was cut by 6 bases, the J end by 0 bases, with 14 bases between. Germline lookup yields CDR1 LNHDA and CDR2 SQIVND (reference sequence). The CDR3 loop is CASRMDGTANYGYTF. The CDR3 nucleotides are TGTGCCAGTAGGATGGACGGCACAGCTAACTATGGCTACACCTTC. Full variable domain (remainder filled in from reference TRBV19 and TRBJ1-2): DGGITQSPKYLFRKEGQNVTLSCEQNLNHDAMYWYRQDPGQGLRLIYYSQIVNDFQKGDIAEGYSVSREKKESFPLTVTSAQKNPTAFYLCASRMDGTANYGYTFGSGTRLTVV.

The chain combines TRBV24-1 with TRBJ2-7, with a weak D call TRBD2 (6 bases). This CDR3 is built from 12 residues. Germline CDR1 and CDR2: KGHDR and SFDVKD. Trimming took 9 bases from V and 4 from J, leaving 12 bases between them. The CDR3 bases are TGTGCCACCGGACTAAGGACATACGAGCAGTACTTC. Translation: CATGLRTYEQYF.

This clonotype was observed at least ten times. The genes are TRBV7-8 and TRBJ2-7, with TRBD2 matching 13 bases. In germline, CDR1 is SGHVS, CDR2 FQNEAQ. The J segment lost 4 bases and the V segment lost 8 bases, leaving 11 bases of the junction unmatched. The CDR3 runs 16 residues. CDR3 residues: CASHRGGTSGVYEQYF. Written as DNA, the CDR3 is TGTGCCAGCCACAGGGGGGGGACTAGCGGGGTTTACGAGCAGTACTTC.